This TCR beta chain was retrieved from a study of T cells in Graves' hyperthyroidism and ophthalmopathy. Uncontrolled infection, other autoimmune disease, pregnancy or lactation barred patients from enrollment. The germline gives CDR1 SNHLY, CDR2 FYNNEI. There are 14 residues in the CDR3. Trimming shortened V by 4 bases and J by 5 bases, and 12 bases separated the two germline ends. The sample holds many counts of this clonotype. The source material, RNA transcripts, was used to amplify TCR beta CDR3 regions. During a first-round RT-PCR of the TCR CDR3, the HTBI primer set was used. TCRdb ran MiXCR on the multiplex PCR reads and lists one entry per CDR3 protein. In the table there are some 270,000 distinct CDR3 sequences, roughly 15% of which are singletons.

The TCR sequence derives from a woman between 40 and 50 years old with Graves' hyperthyroidism. The chain uses TRBV2 and TRBJ2-1, with D unresolved. The sequenced material came from blood. This CDR3 is CASSVESTNNEQFF. The CDR3 DNA sequence: TGTGCCAGCAGTGTAGAGTCTACTAACAATGAGCAGTTCTTC.